This TCR beta chain stems from a study of beta chain features in type 1 diabetes. The CDR3 is made up of 14 amino acids. V was clipped by 4 bases and J by 3 bases; unmatched bases: 4. Germline CDR1 SEHNR, CDR2 FQNEAQ (reference sequence). This clone was observed a handful of times. Isolated RNA was reverse transcribed in full, so expressed TCRB transcripts were sequenced. The method was immunoSEQ multiplex PCR; TCRdb's version includes in-frame clones alone and lacks a portion of them. Found here are 900,000 or so clones, around a sixth of them singletons; the top ten hold around 0.02%. The TCR originated in a woman aged 18-35 years in good health. The rearrangement joins TRBV7-9 to TRBJ1-1, with 8 bases fitting TRBD1. The specimen sequenced was naive CD4+ T cells from blood. Written as DNA, the CDR3 is TGTGCCAGCAGCTGGGGACAGGCCGACACTGAAGCTTTCTTT. Its translation: CASSWGQADTEAFF. The entire variable domain, with the rest obtained from reference TRBV7-9 and TRBJ1-1, is as follows: DTGVSQNPRHKITKRGQNVTFRCDPISEHNRLYWYRQTLGQGPEFLTYFQNEAQLEKSRLLSDRFSAERPKGSFSTLEIQRTEQGDSAMYLCASSWGQADTEAFFGQGTRLTVV.